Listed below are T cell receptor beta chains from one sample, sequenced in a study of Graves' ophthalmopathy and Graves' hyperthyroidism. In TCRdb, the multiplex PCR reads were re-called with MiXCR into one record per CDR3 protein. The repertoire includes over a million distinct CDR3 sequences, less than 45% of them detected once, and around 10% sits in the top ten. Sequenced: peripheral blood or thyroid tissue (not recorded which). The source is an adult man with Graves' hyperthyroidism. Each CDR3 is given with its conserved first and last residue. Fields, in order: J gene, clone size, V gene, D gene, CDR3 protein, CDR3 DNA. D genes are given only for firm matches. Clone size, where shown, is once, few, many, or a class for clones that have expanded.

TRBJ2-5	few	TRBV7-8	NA	CASSWSGTPFQETQYF	TGTGCCAGCAGCTGGTCCGGGACGCCCTTCCAAGAGACCCAGTACTTC
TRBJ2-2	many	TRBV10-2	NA	CASLKWDESLTGELFF	TGCGCCAGCCTCAAGTGGGACGAGAGCCTCACCGGGGAGCTGTTTTTT
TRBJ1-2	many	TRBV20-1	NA	CSASRQSHGYTF	TGCAGTGCTAGCAGGCAGTCCCATGGCTACACCTTC
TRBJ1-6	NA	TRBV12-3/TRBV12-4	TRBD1	CASSQPKRTGPYPPLHF	TGTGCCAGCAGTCAACCAAAAAGGACAGGTCCGTATCCACCCCTCCACTTT
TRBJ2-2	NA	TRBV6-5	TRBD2	CASSYVSGGNTGELFF	TGTGCCAGCAGTTACGTAAGCGGGGGAAACACCGGGGAGCTGTTTTTT
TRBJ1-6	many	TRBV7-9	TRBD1	CASQAGTVNSPLHF	TGTGCCAGCCAAGCCGGGACAGTTAATTCACCCCTCCACTTT
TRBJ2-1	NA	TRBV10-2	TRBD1	CASSPDRGSSYNEQFF	TGCGCCAGCAGTCCAGACAGGGGAAGCTCCTACAATGAGCAGTTCTTC
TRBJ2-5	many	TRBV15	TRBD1	CATSRRGQGQETQYF	TGTGCCACCAGCAGGCGGGGACAGGGGCAAGAGACCCAGTACTTC
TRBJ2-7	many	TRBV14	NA	CASSQSSYEQYF	TGTGCCAGCAGCCAGAGCTCCTACGAGCAGTACTTC
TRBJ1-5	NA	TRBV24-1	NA	CATSRGSNQPRHF	TGTGCCACCAGCCGCGGCAGCAATCAGCCCCGGCATTTT
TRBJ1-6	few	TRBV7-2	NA	CASSSPDGSPLHF	TGTGCCAGCAGCTCACCCGACGGTTCACCCCTCCACTTT
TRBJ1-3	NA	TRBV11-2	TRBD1	CASKPDRGSGNTIYF	TGTGCCAGCAAACCCGACAGGGGCTCTGGAAACACCATATATTTT
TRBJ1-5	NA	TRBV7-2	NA	CASSSQTNQPQHF	TGTGCCAGCAGCTCCCAAACCAATCAGCCCCAGCATTTT
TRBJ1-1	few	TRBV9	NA	CASSPSVLTSTEAFF	TGTGCCAGCAGCCCCTCGGTTCTTACATCGACTGAAGCTTTCTTT
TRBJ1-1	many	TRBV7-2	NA	CASRGGGSAEAFF	TGTGCCAGCAGGGGGGGGGGATCAGCTGAAGCTTTCTTT
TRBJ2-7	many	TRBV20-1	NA	CSARGHLYEQYF	TGCAGTGCCCGGGGACATCTCTACGAGCAGTACTTC
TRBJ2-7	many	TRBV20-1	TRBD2	CSARDRTSYEQYF	TGCAGTGCTAGAGATCGGACTAGCTACGAGCAGTACTTC
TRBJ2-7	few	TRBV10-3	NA	CAIMGSGDEQYF	TGTGCCATCATGGGAAGTGGGGACGAGCAGTACTTC
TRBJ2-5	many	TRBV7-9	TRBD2	CASSLATGLAKETQYF	TGTGCCAGCAGCTTAGCCACGGGACTAGCGAAGGAGACCCAGTACTTC
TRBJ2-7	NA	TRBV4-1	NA	CASSRTVGGQRSF	TGCGCCAGCAGCCGTACCGTAGGTGGACAAAGATCATTC
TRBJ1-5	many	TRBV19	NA	CASSSSLGQPQHF	TGTGCCAGTAGTTCCAGTTTGGGTCAGCCCCAGCATTTT
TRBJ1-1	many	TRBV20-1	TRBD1	CSARDRGQGMRDDTEAFF	TGCAGTGCTAGAGATAGGGGACAGGGGATGCGGGATGACACTGAAGCTTTCTTT
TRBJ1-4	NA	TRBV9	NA	CASTQSPATSEKLFF	TGTGCCAGCACCCAGTCCCCGGCGACAAGTGAAAAACTGTTTTTT
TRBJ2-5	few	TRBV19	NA	CASSQGPAGETQYF	TGTGCCAGTAGTCAAGGGCCTGCCGGGGAGACCCAGTACTTC
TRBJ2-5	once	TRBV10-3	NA	CASSYREFKETQYF	TGTGCCAGCAGTTACAGGGAATTCAAAGAGACCCAGTACTTC
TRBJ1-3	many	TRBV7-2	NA	CASSPRGTPGNTIYF	TGTGCCAGCAGCCCTCGGGGGACACCCGGAAACACCATATATTTT
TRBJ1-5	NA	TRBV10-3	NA	CAISDDTGDQPQHF	TGTGCCATCAGTGACGATACCGGGGATCAGCCCCAGCATTTT
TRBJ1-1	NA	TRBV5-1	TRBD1	CASRADRGHRTEAFF	TGCGCCAGCAGAGCTGACAGGGGGCATCGTACTGAAGCTTTCTTT
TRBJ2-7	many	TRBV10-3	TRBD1	CAISMTGVEQYF	TGTGCCATCAGTATGACAGGGGTCGAGCAGTACTTC
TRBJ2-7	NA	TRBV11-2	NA	CASSLIFGYSYEQYF	TGTGCCAGCAGCTTGATTTTCGGTTACTCCTACGAGCAGTACTTC
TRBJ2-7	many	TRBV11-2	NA	CASSLDRQGGYEQYF	TGTGCCAGCAGCTTAGATCGCCAGGGGGGCTACGAGCAGTACTTC
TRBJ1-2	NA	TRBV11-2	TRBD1	CASSLALDRAGYTF	TGTGCCAGCAGCTTAGCTTTGGACAGGGCCGGCTACACCTTC
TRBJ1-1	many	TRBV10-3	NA	CAISHRDFSTEAFF	TGTGCCATCAGTCACAGGGATTTTAGCACTGAAGCTTTCTTT
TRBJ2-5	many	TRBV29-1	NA	CSVRVTQETQYF	TGCAGCGTTCGTGTTACCCAAGAGACCCAGTACTTC
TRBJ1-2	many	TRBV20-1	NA	CSATRGSEGYTF	TGCAGTGCCACCAGGGGTTCGGAAGGCTACACCTTC
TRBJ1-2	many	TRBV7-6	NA	CANSSQGRDGYTF	TGTGCCAACAGCTCACAGGGTCGGGATGGCTACACCTTC
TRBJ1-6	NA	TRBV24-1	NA	CASSCQGTYNSPLHF	TGTGCCAGCAGTTGCCAGGGCACCTATAATTCACCCCTCCACTTT
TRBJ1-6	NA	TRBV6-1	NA	CASRTDYNSPLHF	TGTGCCAGCAGGACAGACTATAATTCACCCCTCCACTTT
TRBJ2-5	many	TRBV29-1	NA	CSVETIPPGETQYF	TGCAGCGTTGAAACCATTCCACCGGGGGAGACCCAGTACTTC
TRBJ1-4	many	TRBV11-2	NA	CASNLDRAHSEKLFF	TGTGCCAGCAATCTCGACCGCGCACACTCTGAAAAACTGTTTTTT
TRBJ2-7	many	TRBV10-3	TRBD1	CAISHGTGGYEQYF	TGTGCCATCAGTCACGGGACAGGGGGATACGAGCAGTACTTC
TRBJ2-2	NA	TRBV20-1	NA	CSVPRDPGELFF	TGCAGTGTACCGAGGGACCCCGGGGAGCTGTTTTTT
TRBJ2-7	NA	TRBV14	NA	CASSLEKEQYF	TGTGCCAGCAGCCTAGAAAAAGAGCAGTACTTC
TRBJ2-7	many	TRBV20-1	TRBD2	CSARVAGVHEQYF	TGCAGTGCTAGAGTTGCGGGAGTGCACGAGCAGTACTTC
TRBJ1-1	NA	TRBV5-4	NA	CASSLAGFGVVWTEAFF	TGTGCCAGCAGCTTGGCGGGGTTTGGGGTAGTATGGACTGAAGCTTTCTTT
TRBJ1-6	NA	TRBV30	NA	CAWRSGNSPLHF	TGTGCCTGGAGGTCGGGGAATTCACCCCTCCACTTT
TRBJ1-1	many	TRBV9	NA	CASSPPQGIEAFF	TGTGCCAGCAGCCCCCCACAGGGCATTGAAGCTTTCTTT
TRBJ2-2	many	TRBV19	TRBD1	CASSIGRGPNTGELFF	TGTGCCAGTAGTATTGGCAGGGGGCCGAACACCGGGGAGCTGTTTTTT